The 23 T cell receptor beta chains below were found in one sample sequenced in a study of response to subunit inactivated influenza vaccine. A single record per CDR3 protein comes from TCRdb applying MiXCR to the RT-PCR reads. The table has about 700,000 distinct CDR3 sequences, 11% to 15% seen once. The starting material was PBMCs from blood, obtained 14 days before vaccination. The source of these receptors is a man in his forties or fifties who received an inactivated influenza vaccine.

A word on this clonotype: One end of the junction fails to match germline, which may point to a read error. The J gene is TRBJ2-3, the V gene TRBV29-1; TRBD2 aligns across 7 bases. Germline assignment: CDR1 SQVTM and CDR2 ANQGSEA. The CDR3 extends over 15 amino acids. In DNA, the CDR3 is TGCAGCGTTGGGGCTAGCGGAGCCCTGGGAGATGCGCAGTATTTT. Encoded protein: CSVGASGALGDAQYF.

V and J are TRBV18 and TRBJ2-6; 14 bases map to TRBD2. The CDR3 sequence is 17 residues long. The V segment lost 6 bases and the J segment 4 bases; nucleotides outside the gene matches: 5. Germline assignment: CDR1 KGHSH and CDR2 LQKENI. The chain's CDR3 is CASSPGLAGVGANVLTF. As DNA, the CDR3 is TGTGCCAGCTCGCCGGGACTAGCGGGAGTAGGGGCCAACGTCCTGACTTTC.

This chain's CDR3 is CASSLEPGGQETQYF. The DNA of the CDR3 is TGCGCCAGCAGCTTGGAACCGGGAGGCCAAGAGACCCAGTACTTC. The J gene is TRBJ2-5, the V gene TRBV5-1; 7 bases match TRBD2. Germline-derived CDR1 and CDR2 are SGHRS and YFSETQ. Trimming at V came to 0 bases and at J to 1 base, leaving 3 bases not matched to a gene. The CDR3 contains 15 residues.

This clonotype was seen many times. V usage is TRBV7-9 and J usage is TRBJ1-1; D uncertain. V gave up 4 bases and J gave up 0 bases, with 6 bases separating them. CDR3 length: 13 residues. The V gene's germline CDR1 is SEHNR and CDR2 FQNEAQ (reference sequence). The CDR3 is CASSSSMNTEAFF. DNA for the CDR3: TGTGCCAGCAGCTCGTCAATGAACACTGAAGCTTTCTTT.

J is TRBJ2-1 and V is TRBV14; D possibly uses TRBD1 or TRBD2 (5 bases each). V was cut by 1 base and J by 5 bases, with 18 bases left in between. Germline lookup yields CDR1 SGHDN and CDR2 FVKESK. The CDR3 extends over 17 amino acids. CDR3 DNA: TGTGCCAGCAGCCAAGCTGGAACGGGGACCTTCAACAATGAGCAGTTCTTC. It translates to CASSQAGTGTFNNEQFF.

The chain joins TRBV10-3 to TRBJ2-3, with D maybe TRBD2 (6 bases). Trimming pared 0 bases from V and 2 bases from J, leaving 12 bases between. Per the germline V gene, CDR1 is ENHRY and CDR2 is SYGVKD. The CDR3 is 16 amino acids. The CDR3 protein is CAISESGGASTDTQYF. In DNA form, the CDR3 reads TGTGCCATCAGTGAGTCGGGCGGGGCCTCCACAGATACGCAGTATTTT.

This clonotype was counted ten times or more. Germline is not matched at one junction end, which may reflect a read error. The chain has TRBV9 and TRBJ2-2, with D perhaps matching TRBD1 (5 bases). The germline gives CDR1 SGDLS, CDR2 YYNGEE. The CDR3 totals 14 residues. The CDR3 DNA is TGTGCCAGCAGCCTGACAGCAAACACCGGAGAGCTGTTTTTT. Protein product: CASSLTANTGELFF. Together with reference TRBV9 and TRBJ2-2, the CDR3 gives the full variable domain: DSGVTQTPKHLITATGQRVTLRCSPRSGDLSVYWYQQSLDQGLQFLIQYYNGEERAKGNILERFSAQQFPDLHSELNLSSLELGDSALYFCASSLTANTGELFFGEGSRLTVL.

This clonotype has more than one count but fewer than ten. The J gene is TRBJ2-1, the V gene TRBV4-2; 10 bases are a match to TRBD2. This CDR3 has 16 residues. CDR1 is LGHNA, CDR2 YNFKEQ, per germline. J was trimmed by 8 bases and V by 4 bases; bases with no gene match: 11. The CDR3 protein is CASSPQKLAGGYEQFF. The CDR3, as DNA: TGTGCCAGCAGCCCCCAGAAATTAGCGGGGGGCTATGAGCAGTTCTTC.

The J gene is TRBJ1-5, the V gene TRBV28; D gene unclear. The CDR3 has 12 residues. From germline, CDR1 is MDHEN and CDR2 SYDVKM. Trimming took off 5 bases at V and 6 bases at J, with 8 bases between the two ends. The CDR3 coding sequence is TGTGCCAGCAGTCCACCACTTCAGCCCCAGCATTTT. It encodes CASSPPLQPQHF.

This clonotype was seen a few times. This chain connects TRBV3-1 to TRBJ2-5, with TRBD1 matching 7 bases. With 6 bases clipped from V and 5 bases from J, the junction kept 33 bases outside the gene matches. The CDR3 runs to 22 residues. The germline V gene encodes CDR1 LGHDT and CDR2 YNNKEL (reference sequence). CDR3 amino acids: CASRRRTGAPKSAPIHGETQYF. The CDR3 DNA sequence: TGTGCCAGCAGACGAAGAACAGGGGCCCCTAAATCAGCTCCTATCCACGGGGAGACCCAGTACTTC.

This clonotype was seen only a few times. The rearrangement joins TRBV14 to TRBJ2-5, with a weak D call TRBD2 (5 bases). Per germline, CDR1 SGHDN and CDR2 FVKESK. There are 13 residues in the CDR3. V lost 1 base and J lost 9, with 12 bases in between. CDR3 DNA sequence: TGTGCCAGCAGCCAAGGGAGGACGCAATCCCAGTACTTC. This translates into CASSQGRTQSQYF.

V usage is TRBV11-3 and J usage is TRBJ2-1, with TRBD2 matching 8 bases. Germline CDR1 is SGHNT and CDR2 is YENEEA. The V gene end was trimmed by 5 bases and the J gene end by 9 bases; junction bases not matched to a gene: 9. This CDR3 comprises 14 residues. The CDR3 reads CASSPPGLVAEQFF. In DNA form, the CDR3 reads TGTGCCAGCAGCCCGCCGGGACTAGTGGCTGAGCAGTTCTTC.

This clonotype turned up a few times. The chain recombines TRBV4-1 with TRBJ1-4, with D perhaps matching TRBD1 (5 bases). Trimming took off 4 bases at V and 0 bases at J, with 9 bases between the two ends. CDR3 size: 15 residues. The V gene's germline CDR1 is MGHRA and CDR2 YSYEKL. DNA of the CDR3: TGCGCCAGCAGCCCACAGGTTGCAACTAATGAAAAACTGTTTTTT. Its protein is CASSPQVATNEKLFF.

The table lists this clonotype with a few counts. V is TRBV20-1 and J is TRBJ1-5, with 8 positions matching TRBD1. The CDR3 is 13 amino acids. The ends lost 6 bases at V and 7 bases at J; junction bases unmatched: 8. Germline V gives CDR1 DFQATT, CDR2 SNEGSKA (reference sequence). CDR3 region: CSAGQGVDQPQHF. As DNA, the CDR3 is TGCAGTGCAGGACAGGGTGTAGACCAGCCCCAGCATTTT.

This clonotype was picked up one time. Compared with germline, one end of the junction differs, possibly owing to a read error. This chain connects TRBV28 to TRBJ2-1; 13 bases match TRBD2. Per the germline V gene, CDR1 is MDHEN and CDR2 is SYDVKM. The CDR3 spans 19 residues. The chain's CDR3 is CASSFGLAGVPSSYNGQFF. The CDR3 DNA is TGTGCCAGCAGTTTCGGACTAGCGGGAGTCCCAAGCTCCTACAATGGGCAGTTCTTC.

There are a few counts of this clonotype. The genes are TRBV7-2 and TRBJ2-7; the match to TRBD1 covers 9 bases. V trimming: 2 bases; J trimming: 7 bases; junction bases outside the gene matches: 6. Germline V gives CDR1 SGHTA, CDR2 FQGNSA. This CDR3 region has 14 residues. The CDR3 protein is CASSLQQGAGEQYF. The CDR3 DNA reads TGTGCCAGCAGCTTACAACAGGGGGCTGGTGAGCAGTACTTC.

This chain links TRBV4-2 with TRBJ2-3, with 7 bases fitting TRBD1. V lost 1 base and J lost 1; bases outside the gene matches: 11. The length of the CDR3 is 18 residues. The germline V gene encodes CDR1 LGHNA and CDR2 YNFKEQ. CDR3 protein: CASSQVPSTGKGTDTQYF. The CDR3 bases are TGTGCCAGCAGCCAAGTACCCTCGACAGGGAAGGGCACAGATACGCAGTATTTT.

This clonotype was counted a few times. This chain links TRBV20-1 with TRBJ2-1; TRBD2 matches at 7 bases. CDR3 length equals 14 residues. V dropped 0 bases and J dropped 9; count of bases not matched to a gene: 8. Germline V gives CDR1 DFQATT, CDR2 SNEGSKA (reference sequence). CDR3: CSARDREGLIEQFF. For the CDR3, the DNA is TGCAGTGCTAGAGATAGGGAGGGCCTCATTGAGCAGTTCTTC.

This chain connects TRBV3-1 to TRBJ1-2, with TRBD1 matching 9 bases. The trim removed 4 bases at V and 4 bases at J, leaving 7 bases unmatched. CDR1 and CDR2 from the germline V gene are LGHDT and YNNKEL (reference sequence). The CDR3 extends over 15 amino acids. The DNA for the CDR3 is TGTGCCAGCAGCCGATGGCTGGGACAGGGCTATGGCTACACCTTC. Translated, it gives CASSRWLGQGYGYTF.

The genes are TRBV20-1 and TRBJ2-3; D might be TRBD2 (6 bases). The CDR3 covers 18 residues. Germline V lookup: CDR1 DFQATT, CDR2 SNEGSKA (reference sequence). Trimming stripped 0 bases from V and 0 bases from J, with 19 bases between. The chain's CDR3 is CSARDPGRRGFSTDTQYF. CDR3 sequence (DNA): TGCAGTGCTAGAGATCCGGGGCGGAGGGGCTTTAGCACAGATACGCAGTATTTT.

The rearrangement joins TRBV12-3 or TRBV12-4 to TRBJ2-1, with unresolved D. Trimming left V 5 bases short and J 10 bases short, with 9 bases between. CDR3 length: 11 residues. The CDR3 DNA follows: TGTGCCAGCAGTCTCCGGTACGAGCAGTTCTTC. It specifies CASSLRYEQFF.

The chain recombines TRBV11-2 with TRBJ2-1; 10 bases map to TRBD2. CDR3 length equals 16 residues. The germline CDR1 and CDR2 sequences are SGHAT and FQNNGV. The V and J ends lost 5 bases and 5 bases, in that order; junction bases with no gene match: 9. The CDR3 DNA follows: TGTGCCAGCAGCCCTCGCCGAGCGGGAGGGAACAATGAGCAGTTCTTC. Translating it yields CASSPRRAGGNNEQFF.

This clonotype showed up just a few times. This CDR3 is CASSQEGPGEQYF. CDR3 sequence (DNA): TGCGCCAGCAGCCAAGAGGGTCCGGGCGAGCAGTACTTC. The rearrangement uses TRBV4-1 and TRBJ2-7; D remains unclear. This CDR3 region has 13 residues. V was cut by 0 bases and J by 6 bases, with 9 bases left in between. Looked up from germline, CDR1 is MGHRA and CDR2 is YSYEKL.